Reported below is one T cell receptor beta chain. Its antigen remains unknown. TCRdb ran MiXCR on the reads and lists one entry per CDR3 protein. The sample lists approximately 490,000 distinct CDR3 sequences, about 11% occurring once. The sample is drawn from a study of T cell repertoires in cytomegalovirus infection. Overall study findings and caveats: Clonotypes of TCR beta that were HLA-C-restricted and CMV-specific dominated the ex vivo response.

Trimming stripped 5 bases from V and 0 bases from J, with 14 bases between. Germline V gene lookup returns CDR1 SGHAT and CDR2 FQNNGV. CDR3 length equals 15 residues. This receptor was obtained from a human donor in good health (CMV status not recorded). Some clones in this sample may be carry-over from other donors' samples. V gene TRBV11-2 combines with J gene TRBJ2-7; no clear D gene. Input material: PBMCs. The CDR3 region has the DNA TGTGCCAGCAGCCGAACGTACTCCAGCTCCTACGAGCAGTACTTC. It translates to CASSRTYSSSYEQYF.